These T cell receptor beta chains were read from a single sample in a study of cytomegalovirus exposure and HLA in healthy donors. Profiling relied on immunoSEQ multiplex PCR, and the TCRdb table lists in-frame clones only, not all of them. This sample has 120,000 to 150,000 clones, with roughly 80% found just once. Sequenced material: PBMCs. The source is a middle-aged woman in good health and CMV-seronegative. Each CDR3 is given with its conserved first and last residue. A D gene is named only where the DNA matches it firmly. Clone size is given for some rows only: seen once, a few or many times, or a class if the clone is expanded.

>14|-|-|TRBV7-6|TRBJ1-1
CASSEGNWNTEAFF
TGTGCCAGCAGTGAGGGCAACTGGAACACTGAAGCTTTCTTT
>14|TRBD1|few|TRBV19|TRBJ2-7
CASSIGGTAYEQYF
TGTGCCAGTAGTATAGGTGGGACAGCCTACGAGCAGTACTTC
>16|-|-|TRBV5-1|TRBJ2-7
CASRDKNPDYSYEQYF
TGCGCCAGCAGGGACAAGAATCCGGACTACTCCTACGAGCAGTACTTC
>18|-|-|TRBV5-1|TRBJ2-2
CASIRTPPGVLNTGELFF
TGCGCCAGCATTCGAACCCCCCCGGGGGTCCTGAACACCGGGGAGCTGTTTTTT
>18|-|-|TRBV28|TRBJ1-6
CASKSLSPASSYNSPLHF
TGTGCCAGCAAAAGTTTATCTCCCGCGAGCTCCTATAATTCACCCCTCCACTTT
>15|TRBD1|-|TRBV30|TRBJ2-7
CAWRRTGTGSYEQYF
TGTGCCTGGAGGCGAACCGGGACAGGATCCTACGAGCAGTACTTC
>15|-|-|TRBV5-4|TRBJ1-2
CASNIGGLANYGYTF
TGTGCCAGCAACATCGGGGGGCTAGCTAACTATGGCTACACCTTC
>18|TRBD1|-|TRBV28|TRBJ2-5
CASSSWGPGTGIQETQYF
TGTGCCAGCAGTTCTTGGGGTCCCGGGACAGGGATACAAGAGACCCAGTACTTC
>14|-|-|TRBV13|TRBJ2-7
CASRLRGGANEQYF
TGTGCCAGCAGGCTCCGTGGGGGGGCGAACGAGCAGTACTTC
>12|-|-|TRBV28|TRBJ1-2
CASRVTVGGYTF
TGTGCCAGCAGGGTGACAGTGGGTGGCTACACCTTC
>14|TRBD2|-|TRBV30|TRBJ2-1
CAWSLATSGNEQFF
TGTGCCTGGAGTTTAGCTACTAGCGGAAATGAGCAGTTCTTC
>15|-|-|TRBV5-1|TRBJ2-1
CASSLSLARYNEQFF
TGCGCCAGCAGCTTGAGCCTAGCGAGATACAATGAGCAGTTCTTC
>14|TRBD1|-|TRBV27|TRBJ1-2
CASGSGTGNYGYTF
TGTGCCAGCGGATCCGGGACAGGGAACTATGGCTACACCTTC
>15|TRBD2|-|TRBV29-1|TRBJ2-7
CSVEPVAGRVYEQYF
TGCAGCGTTGAACCTGTAGCGGGGAGAGTCTACGAGCAGTACTTC
>10|-|-|TRBV30|TRBJ1-2
CAWSSRGYTF
TGTGCCTGGAGCTCACGGGGCTACACCTTC
>15|TRBD2|-|TRBV6-6|TRBJ2-3
CASSSGLALPDTQYF
TGTGCCAGCAGTTCGGGACTAGCGCTGCCAGATACGCAGTATTTT
>12|-|few|TRBV7-2|TRBJ2-1
CASSLLYNEQFF
TGTGCCAGCAGCTTACTCTACAATGAGCAGTTCTTC
>18|TRBD1|-|TRBV5-1|TRBJ2-7
CASSLLSGGVGNTYEQYF
TGCGCCAGCAGCTTGTTGTCAGGGGGCGTAGGAAACACCTACGAGCAGTACTTC
>14|TRBD1|-|TRBV28|TRBJ1-2
CASSWDRNSYGYTF
TGTGCCAGCAGCTGGGACAGAAACTCCTATGGCTACACCTTC
>15|-|-|TRBV14|TRBJ1-1
CASSLIGNMNTEAFF
TGTGCCAGCAGCCTTATCGGGAATATGAACACTGAAGCTTTCTTT
>16|TRBD1|-|TRBV14|TRBJ2-7
CASSAGQGSSSYEQYF
TGTGCCAGCAGCGCTGGACAGGGGTCGAGCTCCTACGAGCAGTACTTC
>14|-|-|TRBV27|TRBJ1-1
CASSPNRENTEAFF
TGTGCCAGCAGTCCAAACAGGGAGAACACTGAAGCTTTCTTT
>13|-|-|TRBV9|TRBJ1-5
CASSKGGWEPQHF
TGTGCCAGCAGCAAGGGGGGGTGGGAGCCCCAGCATTTT
>15|-|once|TRBV7-9|TRBJ1-1
CASSPRGQRNTEAFF
TGTGCCAGCAGCCCCCGAGGACAGAGGAACACTGAAGCTTTCTTT
>16|-|-|TRBV10-3|TRBJ1-3
CAISDRGGWYGNTIYF
TGTGCCATCAGTGACCGAGGAGGGTGGTATGGAAACACCATATATTTT
>16|-|once|TRBV6-6|TRBJ2-3
CASKVEGEGPTDTQYF
TGTGCCAGCAAAGTCGAGGGGGAGGGCCCTACAGATACGCAGTATTTT
>15|-|-|TRBV7-9|TRBJ1-6
CSTSLWGGNNSPLHF
TGTTCCACAAGTCTGTGGGGGGGCAATAATTCACCCCTCCACTTT
>14|-|-|TRBV18|TRBJ2-1
CASSPPFRENEQFF
TGTGCCAGCTCACCACCGTTTCGGGAGAATGAGCAGTTCTTC
>14|TRBD2|-|TRBV5-1|TRBJ2-3
CASSSGGTTDTQYF
TGCGCCAGCAGCTCGGGGGGGACCACAGATACGCAGTATTTT
>11|-|once|TRBV9|TRBJ2-3
CASSPGGTQYF
TGTGCCAGCAGCCCCGGGGGTACGCAGTATTTT
>19|TRBD1|-|TRBV6-1|TRBJ1-3
CASSAAGQWSGFGGNTIYF
TGTGCCAGCAGTGCCGCGGGACAGTGGTCTGGATTTGGTGGAAACACCATATATTTT
>19|TRBD1|-|TRBV5-1|TRBJ2-2
CASSLGQGGRDRSTGELFF
TGCGCCAGCAGCTTGGGACAGGGGGGCCGTGATCGATCCACCGGGGAGCTGTTTTTT
>15|-|-|TRBV5-6|TRBJ1-1
CASSLGQPRNTEAFF
TGTGCCAGCAGCTTGGGACAGCCCAGGAACACTGAAGCTTTCTTT
>15|-|-|TRBV7-8|TRBJ1-2
CASSYRQDGGNGYTF
TGTGCCAGCAGCTACCGCCAGGACGGGGGGAATGGCTACACCTTC
>15|-|-|TRBV6-6|TRBJ1-5
CASSYSRQSNQPQHF
TGTGCCAGCAGTTACTCCCGACAGAGCAATCAGCCCCAGCATTTT
>13|-|-|TRBV7-9|TRBJ1-1
CAIEDMANTEAFF
TGTGCCATCGAAGACATGGCGAACACTGAAGCTTTCTTT
>17|-|-|TRBV19|TRBJ1-5
CASSIVGGMDSNQPQHF
TGTGCCAGTAGTATAGTTGGCGGTATGGATAGCAATCAGCCCCAGCATTTT
>16|-|once|TRBV28|TRBJ2-7
CASSRIIPIAAYEQYF
TGTGCCAGCAGTCGAATTATTCCGATTGCGGCCTACGAGCAGTACTTC
>17|-|-|TRBV4-1|TRBJ2-4
CASSQALLPTAKNIQYF
TGCGCCAGCAGCCAAGCCCTCCTACCCACCGCCAAAAACATTCAGTACTTC
>14|-|-|TRBV30|TRBJ2-2
CAWSGRRLPVELFF
TGTGCCTGGAGTGGGAGGCGTCTACCGGTGGAGCTGTTTTTT
>14|-|-|TRBV10-3|TRBJ2-5
CAISVDSVGETQYF
TGTGCCATCAGTGTAGACAGCGTCGGAGAGACCCAGTACTTC
>14|-|-|TRBV6-1|TRBJ2-1
CASSYRASYNEQFF
TGTGCCAGCAGCTACAGGGCCTCCTACAATGAGCAGTTCTTC